The rows below give T cell receptor beta chains drawn from one sample of a study of T cell responses to AZD1222 COVID-19 vaccine. This table comes from immunoSEQ multiplex PCR, and its TCRdb copy is limited to in-frame clones, with some not included. Its listing shows some 150,000 clones. Sequences were obtained from peripheral blood. The receptor set was obtained from an adult in good health. Each CDR3 is given with its conserved first and last residue. The order of the fields is J gene, V gene, D gene, CDR3 DNA, CDR3 protein. The D gene is left open where the match is weak.

j_call: TRBJ2-2
v_call: TRBV5-1
d_call: TRBD1
cdr3_nt: TGCGCCAGCAGCTCCGGGACAGGCTACACCGGGGAGCTGTTTTTT
cdr3_aa: CASSSGTGYTGELFF

j_call: TRBJ1-1
v_call: TRBV29-1
d_call: NA
cdr3_nt: TGCAGCGTTGAATGGGGCAGAGACACTGAAGCTTTCTTT
cdr3_aa: CSVEWGRDTEAFF

j_call: TRBJ1-5
v_call: TRBV12-3/TRBV12-4
d_call: NA
cdr3_nt: TGTGCCAGCAGTCGCCACCCAACGCCCCAGCATTTT
cdr3_aa: CASSRHPTPQHF

j_call: TRBJ2-3
v_call: TRBV7-9
d_call: NA
cdr3_nt: TGTGCCAGTCCGGGCAGTCTGGGGCATACGCAGTATTTT
cdr3_aa: CASPGSLGHTQYF

j_call: TRBJ2-3
v_call: TRBV30
d_call: NA
cdr3_nt: TGTGCCTGGAGAGGGGAAACAGATACGCAGTATTTT
cdr3_aa: CAWRGETDTQYF

j_call: TRBJ2-1
v_call: TRBV5-1
d_call: NA
cdr3_nt: TGCGCCAGCAGCTGGCGGGACAGCTACAATGAGCAGTTCTTC
cdr3_aa: CASSWRDSYNEQFF

j_call: TRBJ2-5
v_call: TRBV3-1/TRBV3-2
d_call: TRBD2
cdr3_nt: TGTGCCAGCAGCCAAGTTGGAGCGGGGGGGCTGGAGACCCAGTACTTC
cdr3_aa: CASSQVGAGGLETQYF

j_call: TRBJ2-2
v_call: TRBV19
d_call: NA
cdr3_nt: TGTGCCAGTAGTATGGACAGCAGATCGAACACCGGGGAGCTGTTTTTT
cdr3_aa: CASSMDSRSNTGELFF

j_call: TRBJ1-6
v_call: TRBV7-8
d_call: TRBD1
cdr3_nt: TGTGCCAGCAGCGAGAACAGGGGCAGGAATTCACCCCTCCACTTT
cdr3_aa: CASSENRGRNSPLHF

j_call: TRBJ1-1
v_call: TRBV4-1
d_call: TRBD1
cdr3_nt: TGCGCCAGCAGCCCCAGAGGACAGGGGGCCCGGAGCACTGAAGCTTTCTTT
cdr3_aa: CASSPRGQGARSTEAFF

j_call: TRBJ2-1
v_call: TRBV11-3
d_call: TRBD2
cdr3_nt: TGTGCCAGCAGCTCTCGACTAGCGGGGGGGAGTAATGAGCAGTTCTTC
cdr3_aa: CASSSRLAGGSNEQFF

j_call: TRBJ1-5
v_call: TRBV4-1
d_call: NA
cdr3_nt: TGCGCCAGCAGCAAAGACGGGGGGGCGAATAGCAATCAGCCCCAGCATTTT
cdr3_aa: CASSKDGGANSNQPQHF

j_call: TRBJ1-1
v_call: TRBV6-5
d_call: NA
cdr3_nt: TGTGCCAGCAGCAGTGGGCGAACGAACACTGAAGCTTTCTTT
cdr3_aa: CASSSGRTNTEAFF

j_call: TRBJ1-5
v_call: TRBV19
d_call: NA
cdr3_nt: TGTGCCAGTAGTATGGCGGGAGGGAACAATCAGCCCCAGCATTTT
cdr3_aa: CASSMAGGNNQPQHF

j_call: TRBJ1-6
v_call: TRBV7-8
d_call: NA
cdr3_nt: TGTGCCAGCAGCTCCGGGGTATCTAATTCACCCCTCCACTTT
cdr3_aa: CASSSGVSNSPLHF

j_call: TRBJ1-2
v_call: TRBV5-6
d_call: TRBD1
cdr3_nt: TGTGCCAGCAGCTTCACAGGGGTTCCCTATGGCTACACCTTC
cdr3_aa: CASSFTGVPYGYTF

j_call: TRBJ1-3
v_call: TRBV12-5
d_call: TRBD1
cdr3_nt: TGTGCTAGTGGCCTAGGGACAGGGGGCGCCCGGGTGGGAAACACCATATATTTT
cdr3_aa: CASGLGTGGARVGNTIYF

j_call: TRBJ1-1
v_call: TRBV29-1
d_call: NA
cdr3_nt: TGCAGCGTTGCTACGAGAGATTTGAACACTGAAGCTTTCTTT
cdr3_aa: CSVATRDLNTEAFF